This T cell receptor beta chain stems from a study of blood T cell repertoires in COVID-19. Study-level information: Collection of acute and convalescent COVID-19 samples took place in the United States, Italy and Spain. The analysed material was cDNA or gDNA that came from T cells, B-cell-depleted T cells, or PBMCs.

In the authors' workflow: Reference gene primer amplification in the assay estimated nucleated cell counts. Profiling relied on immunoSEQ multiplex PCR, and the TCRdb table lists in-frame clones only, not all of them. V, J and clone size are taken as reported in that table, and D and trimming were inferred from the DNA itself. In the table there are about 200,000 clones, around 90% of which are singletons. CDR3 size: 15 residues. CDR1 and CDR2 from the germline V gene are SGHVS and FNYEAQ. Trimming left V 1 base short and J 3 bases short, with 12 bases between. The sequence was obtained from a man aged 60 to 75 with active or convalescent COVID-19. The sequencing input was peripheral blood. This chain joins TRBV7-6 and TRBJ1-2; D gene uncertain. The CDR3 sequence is CASSLGRGLDYGYTF. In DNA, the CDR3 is TGTGCCAGCAGCTTAGGCAGAGGCTTAGACTATGGCTACACCTTC.